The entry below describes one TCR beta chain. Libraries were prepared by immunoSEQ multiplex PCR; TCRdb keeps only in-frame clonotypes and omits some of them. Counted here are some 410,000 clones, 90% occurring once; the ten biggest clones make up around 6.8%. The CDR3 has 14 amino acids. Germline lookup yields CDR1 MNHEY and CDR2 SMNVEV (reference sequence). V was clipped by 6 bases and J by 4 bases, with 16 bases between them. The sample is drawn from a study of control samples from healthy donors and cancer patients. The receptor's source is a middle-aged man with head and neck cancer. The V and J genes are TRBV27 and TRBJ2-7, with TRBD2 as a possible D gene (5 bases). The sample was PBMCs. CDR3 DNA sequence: TGTGCCAGCAGCCCGGCGAGGCCGGGGTACGAGCAGTACTTC. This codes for CASSPARPGYEQYF.